This T cell receptor (beta chain) was identified in a study of regulatory T cells in long-lasting Graves disease. Arm-PCR of CDR3 regions and iRepertoire HTBI primers were the basis on which TCR beta libraries were built. TCRdb called the multiplex PCR reads again in MiXCR, with one record for every CDR3 protein. The table shows roughly 420,000 distinct CDR3 sequences, with about a sixth occurring only once. The table lists this clonotype with a few counts. This sample's time point: newly diagnosed GD, antithyroid drugs for less than 3 months. PBMCs provided the RNA from which the TCR library was made. In Xi'an, China, an endocrinology department was the source of patients. These same records also appear under a second study, on T cells in Graves' hyperthyroidism and ophthalmopathy. That work states: Diagnosis rested on symptoms, serum thyroxine and TRAb, thyroid ultrasound, and orbital computed tomography. Carried out on the TCR CDR3, a first-round RT-PCR used the HTBI primer set. Blood also carried most thyroid clonotypes expanded above 0.001.

This sample comprised peripheral blood mononuclear cells (PBMCs), obtained at new diagnosis, from a patient treated with antithyroid drugs. This clonotype was sampled from a woman aged 25 to 45 with Graves disease.

As DNA, the CDR3 is TGCGCCAGCAGCCATGTAGCGGGAGTTAGAGAGACCCAGTACTTC. It translates to CASSHVAGVRETQYF. The chain links TRBV4-1 to TRBJ2-5, with TRBD2 matching over 9 bases. CDR3 size: 15 residues. The V segment lost 3 bases and the J segment 4 bases; nucleotides outside the gene matches: 6. The germline gives CDR1 MGHRA, CDR2 YSYEKL.